This TCR beta chain was sequenced during a study of HIV-infected children after antiretroviral therapy interruption. This clonotype has ten or more counts. Antigen: not known. Broader study findings: The Gini coefficient of naive CD4+ repertoires rose, returning to baseline by 3 years. Naive CD4+ sequences overlapped less between time points once interruption began.

A 3' RACE protocol on RNA, with unique molecular identifiers, produced the TCR library. TCRdb independently ran MiXCR on the 3' RACE reads; one entry per CDR3 protein. Of about 46,000 distinct CDR3 sequences detected, approximately 4% appear once; the ten largest clones hold roughly 0.7%. Treatment meaning: PENTA 11 planned treatment interruption arm or continuous ART arm. Samples needed at least 5 million viable cryopreserved PBMCs. From thawed PBMCs, naive CD4+ CD45RA+ CD45RO- T cells were sorted. Germline V gene lookup returns CDR1 SGHRS and CDR2 YFSETQ. V lost 5 bases to trimming and J lost 6 bases, with 12 bases between them. The CDR3 has 14 amino acids.

This sequence joins TRBV5-1 and TRBJ1-6; tentative D call: TRBD1 (5 bases). The receptor was isolated from a pool of human donors with HIV. Sequenced material: CD45RA+ CD4+ T cells from PBMCs, pooled from several time points, taken from a donor given antiretroviral therapy, either interrupted or continuous. Subset here: naive CD4+ CD45RA+ CD45RO- T cells. CDR3 residues: CASRPDSSNSPLHF. CDR3 DNA: TGCGCCAGCAGACCCGACAGCTCTAATTCACCCCTCCACTTT.